Listed here are 27 T cell receptor beta chains from one sample, sequenced in a study of early T cells in non-severe SARS-CoV-2 infection. From the 5' RACE reads, TCRdb called clonotypes with MiXCR, one entry per CDR3 protein. The table lists 100,000 to 120,000 distinct CDR3 sequences, around an eighth of them singletons. This material consisted of whole blood, taken at baseline. All receptors come from an adult who was a healthcare worker with PCR-confirmed SARS-CoV-2 infection or an uninfected control (not recorded which).

In its sample, this clonotype was seen many times. The chain couples TRBV4-1 to TRBJ2-4; D might be TRBD2 (6 bases). Germline loops: CDR1 MGHRA, CDR2 YSYEKL. Trimming took 0 bases from V and 0 from J, leaving 21 bases between them. The CDR3 runs to 20 residues. Here the CDR3 DNA reads TGCGCCAGCAGCCAAGAGGAGGGGTATAGTGAGGGAATAGCCAAAAACATTCAGTACTTC. Translation: CASSQEEGYSEGIAKNIQYF.

This clonotype showed up just a few times. The chain couples TRBV20-1 to TRBJ2-1; D ambiguous. The CDR3 consists of 12 residues. From germline, CDR1 is DFQATT and CDR2 SNEGSKA (reference sequence). The V end was cut by 6 bases, the J end by 4 bases, with 10 bases between. In DNA, the CDR3 is TGCAGTGCCGCGAAGGGATACAATGAGCAGTTCTTC. This encodes CSAAKGYNEQFF.

In this sample, this clonotype turned up a few times. This chain joins TRBV4-1 and TRBJ2-7; 7 nucleotides match TRBD2. The CDR3 covers 16 residues. Germline CDR1 and CDR2: MGHRA and YSYEKL. Trimming removed 2 bases from V and 6 bases from J; junction bases left unmatched: 13. For the CDR3, the DNA is TGCGCCAGCAGCCAAATCGATCGACTAGCATACTGCGAGCAGTACTTC. This gives the protein CASSQIDRLAYCEQYF.

This clonotype was seen only a few times. The chain links TRBV7-9 to TRBJ2-2; no firm D call. Germline CDR1 and CDR2: SEHNR and FQNEAQ (reference sequence). Trimming stripped 5 bases from V and 5 bases from J, with 6 bases between. This CDR3 region has 12 residues. CDR3 nucleotides: TGTGCCAGCAGCCCCGAGACCGGGGAGCTGTTTTTT. Translating it yields CASSPETGELFF.

This clonotype was counted only a few times. V and J are TRBV29-1 and TRBJ1-2; 9 bases are shared with TRBD1. Germline assignment: CDR1 SQVTM and CDR2 ANQGSEA. V shed 6 bases, J shed 7 bases, and the junction held 6 bases outside the gene matches. This CDR3 region has 12 residues. The CDR3 sequence: CSVGGTGSGYTF. In DNA, the CDR3 is TGCAGCGTCGGCGGGACAGGGAGTGGCTACACCTTC.

The chain couples TRBV7-3 to TRBJ1-2; 7 nucleotides line up with TRBD1. The CDR3 has 16 amino acids. Germline loops: CDR1 SGHTA, CDR2 FQGTGA. V shed 2 bases, J shed 2 bases, and the junction held 8 bases outside the gene matches. Here the CDR3 reads CASSLFRGGLNYGYTF. CDR3 sequence (DNA): TGTGCCAGCAGCTTATTCAGAGGGGGCCTCAACTATGGCTACACCTTC.

V gene TRBV20-1 combines with J gene TRBJ2-7, with D perhaps matching TRBD1 (5 bases). This CDR3 comprises 15 residues. CDR1 and CDR2 (germline): DFQATT, SNEGSKA (reference sequence). Trimming took off 2 bases at V and 6 bases at J, with 20 bases between the two ends. CDR3 sequence: CSARFRGKSLGEQYF. In DNA, the CDR3 is TGCAGTGCTAGATTTAGGGGAAAAAGCCTCGGCGAGCAGTACTTC.

This clonotype was seen a handful of times. The junction and the germline gene differ at one end; a read error may be behind it. The CDR3 DNA follows: TGTGCCAGTAGCCCAAGGGACTCTGAAAACACCATATATTTT. It encodes CASSPRDSENTIYF. This sequence joins TRBV19 and TRBJ1-3; perhaps TRBD1 as D (5 bases). CDR1 is LNHDA, CDR2 SQIVND, per germline (reference sequence). The CDR3 covers 14 residues.

This chain uses TRBV20-1 with TRBJ1-1, with D uncertain. Trimming left V 3 bases short and J 5 bases short, with 10 bases between. Germline-derived CDR1 and CDR2 are DFQATT and SNEGSKA (reference sequence). The CDR3 length is 12 residues. This CDR3 reads CSASGGRTEAFF. The CDR3 DNA follows: TGCAGTGCTAGTGGAGGGAGAACTGAAGCTTTCTTT.

This clonotype was detected only a few times. The chain has TRBV7-9 and TRBJ1-4; D unresolved. V was cut by 4 bases and J by 7 bases, with 19 bases left in between. Germline CDR1 is SEHNR and CDR2 is FQNEAQ (reference sequence). The CDR3 runs to 16 residues. The CDR3 sequence is CASSSGPSLSSEKLFF. The CDR3 DNA sequence: TGTGCCAGCAGCTCTGGACCCAGCTTAAGCAGTGAAAAACTGTTTTTT.

V gene TRBV11-3 combines with J gene TRBJ1-6; D remains unclear. Germline CDR1 and CDR2: SGHNT and YENEEA. With 3 bases removed from V and 5 bases from J, the gap between germline ends came to 5 bases. The CDR3 runs to 13 residues. The CDR3 loop reads CASSFGNNSPLHF. The DNA for the CDR3 is TGTGCCAGCAGCTTTGGGAATAATTCACCCCTCCACTTT. Drawing the rest from reference TRBV11-3 and TRBJ1-6, the complete variable domain is EAGVVQSPRYKIIEKKQPVAFWCNPISGHNTLYWYLQNLGQGPELLIRYENEEAVDDSQLPKDRFSAERLKGVDSTLKIQPAELGDSAVYLCASSFGNNSPLHFGNGTRLTVT.

V and J are TRBV4-1 and TRBJ1-4; the match to TRBD1 covers 8 bases. This CDR3 comprises 16 residues. CDR1 and CDR2 from the germline V gene are MGHRA and YSYEKL. V was clipped by 0 bases and J by 8 bases; unmatched bases: 8. The CDR3, as DNA: TGCGCCAGCAGCCAAGATCGGGGGCGGACAGGGGAAAAACTGTTTTTT. Translating gives CASSQDRGRTGEKLFF.

This clonotype has only a few counts. Here the CDR3 reads CASSSYSEDTQYF. The CDR3 nucleotides are TGTGCCAGCAGCTCCTACTCGGAAGATACGCAGTATTTT. The chain is built from TRBV7-3 and TRBJ2-3, with D uncertain. The CDR3 totals 13 residues. Germline assignment: CDR1 SGHTA and CDR2 FQGTGA. Trimming cost V 4 bases and J 5 bases, with 10 bases left between them.

The chain links TRBV4-2 to TRBJ2-5; 10 bases are shared with TRBD1. Germline V gives CDR1 LGHNA, CDR2 YNFKEQ. The length of the CDR3 is 18 residues. J lost 4 bases, V lost 3 bases, and 14 bases had no gene match. DNA for the CDR3: TGTGCCAGCAGCCACTTTCGGAGCCGGGACAGGGGCCGAGAGACCCAGTACTTC. It yields the protein CASSHFRSRDRGRETQYF.

This clonotype was seen only a few times. This chain links TRBV4-1 with TRBJ2-3, with unresolved D. Per germline, CDR1 MGHRA and CDR2 YSYEKL. V dropped 1 base and J dropped 2 bases, with 13 bases sitting between them. The CDR3 spans 16 residues. The chain's CDR3 is CASSQGDLRITDTQYF. For the CDR3, the DNA is TGCGCCAGCAGCCAAGGAGATCTCCGAATCACAGATACGCAGTATTTT.

The genes are TRBV6-1 and TRBJ2-3; D not certain. CDR1 MNHNS and CDR2 SASEGT come from the germline V gene. The germline V and J ends were trimmed by 7 bases and 3 bases, with 14 bases remaining between them. This CDR3 region has 14 residues. Here the CDR3 reads CASTSPGRTDTQYF. The CDR3 DNA reads as TGTGCCAGCACCTCACCCGGGCGTACAGATACGCAGTATTTT.

There are a few counts of this clonotype. This chain connects TRBV27 to TRBJ2-3; 7 bases are shared with TRBD2. CDR1 and CDR2 from the germline V gene are MNHEY and SMNVEV (reference sequence). V gave up 6 bases and J gave up 0 bases; unmatched junction bases: 15. CDR3 size: 18 residues. CDR3 in amino acids: CASSLYPELAPSTDTQYF. The CDR3 DNA reads as TGTGCCAGCAGCTTGTACCCAGAACTAGCGCCTAGCACAGATACGCAGTATTTT.

This clonotype has only a few counts. The rearrangement links TRBV20-1 to TRBJ1-2; D uncertain. The CDR3 covers 12 residues. V lost 3 bases to trimming and J lost 0 bases, with 5 bases between them. Germline V gives CDR1 DFQATT, CDR2 SNEGSKA (reference sequence). This CDR3 is CSASGANYGYTF. The CDR3 nucleotides read TGCAGTGCTAGTGGGGCTAACTATGGCTACACCTTC.

This clonotype was observed a few times. The gene calls are TRBV6-5 and TRBJ1-1; D is uncertain. V was trimmed by 4 bases and J by 4 bases, leaving 10 bases between them. CDR3 length: 13 residues. Germline CDR1 MNHEY, CDR2 SVGAGI. CDR3 in DNA: TGTGCCAGCAGTTTCGTGGGGAGCACTGAAGCTTTCTTT. Translation gives CASSFVGSTEAFF.

This clonotype showed up just a few times. The chain couples TRBV29-1 to TRBJ2-1, with TRBD2 matching 8 bases. Germline trimming cut 4 bases from V and 0 bases from J; bases unmatched to any gene: 8. Germline V gene data show CDR1 as SQVTM and CDR2 as ANQGSEA. The CDR3 has 16 residues. In nucleotides, the CDR3 is TGCAGCGTTGGTGTGCGGAGCGGGAGCTCCTACAATGAGCAGTTCTTC. Its translation: CSVGVRSGSSYNEQFF.

This clonotype occurred a few times. The V and J genes are TRBV7-2 and TRBJ2-5, with unresolved D. Germline V gene lookup returns CDR1 SGHTA and CDR2 FQGNSA. The V end was cut by 3 bases, the J end by 5 bases, with 4 bases between. CDR3 length: 11 amino acids. DNA of the CDR3: TGTGCCAGCAGCTTGACGGAGACCCAGTACTTC. As protein: CASSLTETQYF.

This rearrangement joins TRBV9 to TRBJ2-2, with D possibly TRBD2 on 5 matching bases. The germline CDR1 and CDR2 sequences are SGDLS and YYNGEE. The ends were cut back, 4 bases at V and 5 bases at J, with 15 bases in the middle. This CDR3 has 15 amino acids. The CDR3 DNA follows: TGTGCCAGCAGCAGAGGGAAGGGATTGACCGGGGAGCTGTTTTTT. Translation: CASSRGKGLTGELFF. Based on the CDR3 plus reference TRBV9 and TRBJ2-2, the full variable domain is DSGVTQTPKHLITATGQRVTLRCSPRSGDLSVYWYQQSLDQGLQFLIQYYNGEERAKGNILERFSAQQFPDLHSELNLSSLELGDSALYFCASSRGKGLTGELFFGEGSRLTVL.

The chain carries TRBV5-1 and TRBJ2-5, with TRBD1 identical over 10 bases. Germline lookup yields CDR1 SGHRS and CDR2 YFSETQ. The CDR3 totals 14 residues. The trim removed 3 bases at V and 5 bases at J, leaving 4 bases unmatched. CDR3 bases: TGCGCCAGCAGCTCCAGACAGGGGGCTGAGACCCAGTACTTC. It is translated as CASSSRQGAETQYF. Using reference TRBV5-1 and TRBJ2-5 for the parts outside the CDR3, the full variable domain is KAGVTQTPRYLIKTRGQQVTLSCSPISGHRSVSWYQQTPGQGLQFLFEYFSETQRNKGNFPGRFSGRQFSNSRSEMNVSTLELGDSALYLCASSSRQGAETQYFGPGTRLLVL.

The rearrangement links TRBV5-1 to TRBJ2-7; 11 positions agree with TRBD1. There are 14 residues in the CDR3. V lost 3 bases and J lost 6; bases outside the gene matches: 5. Germline CDR1 reads SGHRS; CDR2 reads YFSETQ. CDR3 amino acids: CASSSRTGGGEQYF. The CDR3 region has the DNA TGCGCCAGCAGCTCCAGGACAGGGGGCGGCGAGCAGTACTTC.

At least ten counts were recorded for this clonotype. The J gene is TRBJ1-2, the V gene TRBV7-2, with D possibly TRBD1 on 5 matching bases. Trimming shortened V by 1 base and J by 4 bases, and 10 bases separated the two germline ends. CDR3 size: 14 residues. Germline CDR1 and CDR2: SGHTA and FQGNSA. The CDR3 spells CASSLDQGSYGYTF. The DNA for the CDR3 is TGTGCCAGCAGCTTAGACCAGGGCTCCTATGGCTACACCTTC.

This clonotype was observed a few times. The rearrangement uses TRBV28 and TRBJ2-2, with 11 bases that match TRBD1. This CDR3 contains 16 residues. Per the germline V gene, CDR1 is MDHEN and CDR2 is SYDVKM. J lost 7 bases, V lost 1 base, and 5 bases had no gene match. The CDR3 protein is CASSLFGTGGLGELFF. In nucleotides, the CDR3 is TGTGCCAGCAGTTTATTCGGGACAGGGGGTCTCGGGGAGCTGTTTTTT.

This clonotype was detected a few times. The V gene is TRBV20-1, the J gene TRBJ2-3, with TRBD2 identical over 11 bases. Losses at the gene ends were 4 bases for V and 6 bases for J; bases not matched to a gene: 9. The CDR3 is made up of 15 amino acids. Germline CDR1 is DFQATT and CDR2 is SNEGSKA (reference sequence). This CDR3 is CSAIWTSGPGDTQYF. The CDR3 DNA is TGCAGTGCTATCTGGACTAGCGGGCCGGGGGATACGCAGTATTTT.